A selection of T cell receptor beta chains follows, all from one sample in a study of T-cell reconstitution after alpha-beta-depleted transplantation in children. Using its own MiXCR run on the PCR reads, TCRdb lists one record per CDR3 protein. There are around 130,000 distinct CDR3 sequences in the sample; roughly 9% occur only once, and about 24% lies in the top ten. The sample was PBMCs, mostly from graft donor cells, taken 180 days after TCRalphabeta/CD19-depleted stem cell transplant. These receptors came from a girl in the first two years of life who had a stem cell transplant for combined immunodeficiency, so the T cells may come from the graft donor. Both conserved end residues are part of each CDR3. A D gene is named only where the DNA matches it firmly. Rows may omit the clone size; those that give it use once, few, many or a size class.

V,size,D,J,CDR3,DNA
TRBV7-2,.,TRBD2,TRBJ2-3,CASRGGDTQYF,TGTGCCAGCAGGGGAGGGGATACGCAGTATTTT
TRBV21-1,few,.,TRBJ1-2,CASSKVHGYGYTF,TGTGCCAGCAGCAAAGTACATGGCTATGGCTACACCTTC
TRBV20-1,many,.,TRBJ2-1,CSARGDGGSYNEQFF,TGCAGTGCTAGGGGGGACGGTGGATCCTACAATGAGCAGTTCTTC
TRBV5-1,many,.,TRBJ2-3,CASSLAGGRDTQYF,TGCGCCAGCAGCTTGGCAGGAGGTAGAGATACGCAGTATTTT
TRBV7-8,few,.,TRBJ2-1,CASSFSTGKGSYNEQFF,TGTGCCAGCAGCTTCTCGACGGGGAAGGGCTCCTACAATGAGCAGTTCTTC
TRBV20-1,.,.,TRBJ2-1,CSARQASSSYNEQFF,TGCAGTGCTAGACAAGCCTCCAGCTCCTACAATGAGCAGTTCTTC
TRBV30,.,.,TRBJ2-1,CAWIRENEQFF,TGTGCCTGGATCCGGGAAAATGAGCAGTTCTTC
TRBV4-3,.,.,TRBJ2-7,CASSQARGYEQYF,TGCGCCAGCAGCCAAGCCAGGGGCTACGAGCAGTACTTC
TRBV20-1,few,.,TRBJ2-6,CSASPGPGANVLTF,TGCAGTGCTAGTCCGGGGCCCGGGGCCAACGTCCTGACTTTC
TRBV29-1,many,TRBD2,TRBJ2-5,CSVVPPSGGTF,TGCAGCGTTGTCCCACCGTCCGGGGGGACCTTC
TRBV7-2,.,.,TRBJ1-2,CASSLGRRGRGYTF,TGTGCCAGCAGCTTAGGTCGCAGGGGACGCGGCTACACCTTC
TRBV7-2,.,TRBD1,TRBJ2-5,CASSLGQGAWETQYF,TGTGCCAGCAGCTTAGGACAGGGGGCTTGGGAGACCCAGTACTTC
TRBV7-1,few,.,TRBJ2-5,CASSSGLHTGPETQYF,TGTGCCAGCAGCTCAGGGCTTCACACGGGTCCAGAGACCCAGTACTTC
TRBV7-6,few,.,TRBJ2-1,CASSVNYNEQFF,TGTGCCAGCAGCGTGAACTACAATGAGCAGTTCTTC
TRBV15,few,.,TRBJ2-7,CATSRDQRREQYF,TGTGCCACCAGCAGAGATCAACGCCGGGAGCAGTACTTC
TRBV20-1,.,.,TRBJ1-2,CSARALRGRGPRNYGYTF,TGCAGTGCTAGGGCTTTACGGGGCAGGGGTCCCCGCAACTATGGCTACACCTTC
TRBV9,.,.,TRBJ1-1,CASSVAGWNTEAFF,TGTGCCAGCAGCGTAGCAGGATGGAACACTGAAGCTTTCTTT